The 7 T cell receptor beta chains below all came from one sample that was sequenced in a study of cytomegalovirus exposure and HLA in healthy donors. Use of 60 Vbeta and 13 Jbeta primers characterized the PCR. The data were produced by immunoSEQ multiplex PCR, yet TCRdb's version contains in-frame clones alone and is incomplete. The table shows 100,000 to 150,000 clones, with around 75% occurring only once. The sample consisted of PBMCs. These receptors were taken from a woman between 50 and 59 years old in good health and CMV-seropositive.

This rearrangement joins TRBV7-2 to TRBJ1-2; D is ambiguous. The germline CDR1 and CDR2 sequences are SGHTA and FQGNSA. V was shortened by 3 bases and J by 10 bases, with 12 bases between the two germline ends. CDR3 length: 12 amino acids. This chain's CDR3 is CASSFYSRNYTF. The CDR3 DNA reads TGTGCCAGCAGCTTCTACAGTCGTAACTACACCTTC.

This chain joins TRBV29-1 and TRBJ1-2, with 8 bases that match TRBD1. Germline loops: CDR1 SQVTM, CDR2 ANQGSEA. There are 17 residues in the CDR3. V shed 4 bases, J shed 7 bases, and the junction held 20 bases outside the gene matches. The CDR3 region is CSVVGWHIQDREGGYTF. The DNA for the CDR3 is TGCAGCGTTGTGGGGTGGCATATCCAGGACAGGGAAGGTGGCTACACCTTC.

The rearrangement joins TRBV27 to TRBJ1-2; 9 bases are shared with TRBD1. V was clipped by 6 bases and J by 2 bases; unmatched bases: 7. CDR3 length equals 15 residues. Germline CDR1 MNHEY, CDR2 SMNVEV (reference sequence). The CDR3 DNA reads TGTGCCAGCAGCCCTTCGACAGGGGGGAACTATGGCTACACCTTC. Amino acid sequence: CASSPSTGGNYGYTF.

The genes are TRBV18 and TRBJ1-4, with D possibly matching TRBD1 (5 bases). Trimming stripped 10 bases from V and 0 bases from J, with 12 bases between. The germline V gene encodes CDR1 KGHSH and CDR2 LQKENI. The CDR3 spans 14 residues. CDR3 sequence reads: CATGLRATNEKLFF. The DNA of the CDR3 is TGTGCCACGGGACTGCGAGCAACTAATGAAAAACTGTTTTTT.

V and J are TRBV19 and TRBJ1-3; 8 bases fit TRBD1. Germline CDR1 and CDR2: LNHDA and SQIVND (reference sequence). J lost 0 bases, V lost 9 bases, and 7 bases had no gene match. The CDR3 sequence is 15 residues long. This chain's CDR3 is CASNTQGGSGNTIYF. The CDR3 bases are TGTGCCAGCAACACACAGGGGGGCTCTGGAAACACCATATATTTT.

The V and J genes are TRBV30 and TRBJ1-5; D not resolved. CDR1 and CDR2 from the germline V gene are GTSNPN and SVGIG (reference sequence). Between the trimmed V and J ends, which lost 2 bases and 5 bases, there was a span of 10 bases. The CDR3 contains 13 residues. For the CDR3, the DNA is TGTGCCTGGAGTATCCGGGGAGATCAGCCCCAGCATTTT. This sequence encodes CAWSIRGDQPQHF.

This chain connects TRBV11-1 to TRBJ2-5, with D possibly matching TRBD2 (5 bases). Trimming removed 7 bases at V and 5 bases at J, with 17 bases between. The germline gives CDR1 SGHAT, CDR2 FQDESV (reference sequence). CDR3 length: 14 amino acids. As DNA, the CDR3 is TGTGCCAGCACCCCCCGCCGGGATAGGGAGACCCAGTACTTC. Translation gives CASTPRRDRETQYF.